This TCR beta chain was identified in a study of PD-L1 blockade in urothelial cancer. Across the whole study: Median T cell yield per blood sample was over 130,000 cells.

PCRs each included synthetic TCR analog templates spiked in. Sequencing was performed with immunoSEQ multiplex PCR; in TCRdb, only in-frame clones are kept and a portion is missing. This sample yields about 88,000 clones, of which 90% to 95% are seen a single time; 8% to 9.5% belongs to the top ten. CDR1 SGHTA and CDR2 FQGNSA come from the germline V gene. The CDR3 sequence is 15 residues long. With 3 bases removed from V and 6 bases from J, the gap between germline ends came to 15 bases. Patients were diagnosed with urothelial carcinoma, either locally advanced or metastatic. This sequence was found in a man aged 55 to 70 with urothelial cancer. The material was PBMCs, obtained around atezolizumab (anti-PD-L1) treatment. The V and J genes are TRBV7-2 and TRBJ1-3; no definite D call. This CDR3 is CASSFNTVTQNTIYF. CDR3 bases: TGTGCCAGCAGCTTCAATACAGTAACCCAAAACACCATATATTTT.